A selection of T cell receptor beta chains follows, all from one sample in a study of human T cells and chemical hapten exposure. One entry per CDR3 protein, called by TCRdb with MiXCR from the RACE reads. The table lists around 360,000 distinct CDR3 sequences, under 6.5% of them singletons. This sample comprised whole blood, obtained in connection with sensitization to the hapten diphenylcyclopropenone (DPC). These receptors were obtained from a woman aged 18 to 35 with alopecia areata. Some clones in this sample may be carry-over from other donors' samples. CDR3s include the opening cysteine and the closing phenylalanine or tryptophan. D genes are given only for firm matches. Rows give clone size only sometimes, using once, few, many, or a class for an expanded clone.

TGTGCCAGCAGCTCACAGAGCTCCTACAATGAGCAGTTCTTC | CASSSQSSYNEQFF | . | few | TRBJ2-1 | TRBV11-2
TGTGCCAGCAGCCCAGCGACAGGGGATGTCTACGAGCAGTACTTC | CASSPATGDVYEQYF | TRBD1 | . | TRBJ2-7 | TRBV27
TGTGCCAGCATTAGTGAGGGGTCTGAAGCTTTCTTT | CASISEGSEAFF | . | many | TRBJ1-1 | TRBV6-5
TGTGCCATCCGACAGGGGGCATTAGATACGCAGTATTTT | CAIRQGALDTQYF | TRBD1 | few | TRBJ2-3 | TRBV10-3
TGTGCCAGCAGTTTAGTAGACAGGAATGTGGTTGAGCAGTTCTTC | CASSLVDRNVVEQFF | . | few | TRBJ2-1 | TRBV27
TGCGCCAGCAGCTTGGTAGCAACGGTGAACACTGAAGCTTTCTTT | CASSLVATVNTEAFF | . | many | TRBJ1-1 | TRBV5-1
TGCAGTGCTACTGGACAGTATACTAGCTCCTACGAGCAGTACTTC | CSATGQYTSSYEQYF | . | few | TRBJ2-7 | TRBV20-1
TGTGCCAGCAGTTACTCGATGGGGGCGAATAATTCACCCCTCCACTTT | CASSYSMGANNSPLHF | . | many | TRBJ1-6 | TRBV6-2/TRBV6-3
TGTGCCAGCAGTTACTCGAGGACAGGGCCGTTTCAAAAACTGTTTTTT | CASSYSRTGPFQKLFF | TRBD1 | many | TRBJ1-4 | TRBV6-5
TGTGCCAGCACCCCGTGGGGGGCGCAAGGACAGCCCCAGCATTTT | CASTPWGAQGQPQHF | . | many | TRBJ1-5 | TRBV28
TGTGCCAGCAGTGAGAGTGCCGCCAGACCCTATGGCTACACCTTC | CASSESAARPYGYTF | . | many | TRBJ1-2 | TRBV2
TGTGCCAGCAGCTTTGAAGCGGGGTTCCAAGAGACCCAGTACTTC | CASSFEAGFQETQYF | TRBD2 | . | TRBJ2-5 | TRBV5-6
TGTGCCAGCAGCTCAAATAGGGGATCACCCCTCCACTTT | CASSSNRGSPLHF | . | many | TRBJ1-6 | TRBV7-3
TGTGCCAGCAGCCCAGCAGGAAGCGGGGGGCCCCAAGAGACCCAGTACTTC | CASSPAGSGGPQETQYF | TRBD2 | . | TRBJ2-5 | TRBV9
TGTGCCAGCAGAGGGGACTCGGAGACCCAGTACTTC | CASRGDSETQYF | . | few | TRBJ2-5 | TRBV27
TGTGCCAGCAGTGACAGGGCAGAAGCTTTCTTT | CASSDRAEAFF | . | many | TRBJ1-1 | TRBV25-1
TGCGCCAGCAGCTTGATAGTCGCCGGGGGGCCGAACACCGGGGAGCTGTTTTTT | CASSLIVAGGPNTGELFF | . | . | TRBJ2-2 | TRBV5-1
TGTGCCAGCAGCTTAGAAGAAGGAGTAGAGGACAGGGAGGAGGGGGAGACCCAGTACTTC | CASSLEEGVEDREEGETQYF | TRBD1 | many | TRBJ2-5 | TRBV7-6
TGTGCCAGCAGTCCTGGGACTAGCGGGGGGGCTTGGACCAAAAACATTCAGTACTTC | CASSPGTSGGAWTKNIQYF | TRBD2 | many | TRBJ2-4 | TRBV7-9
TGCGCCAGCGGACAACTCAAGGGGGAGGCTTTCTTT | CASGQLKGEAFF | . | many | TRBJ1-1 | TRBV5-1
TGCGCCAGCAGCCAAGATGGGACAGGCAGCGACGAGCAGTACTTC | CASSQDGTGSDEQYF | TRBD1 | many | TRBJ2-7 | TRBV4-1
TGCAGCGTTTACCTCCCGGACAGGGTGCTGACAGATACGCAGTATTTT | CSVYLPDRVLTDTQYF | TRBD1 | . | TRBJ2-3 | TRBV29-1
TGCAGTGCTAGAGATGGGGGAGCAACTAATGAAAAACTGTTTTTT | CSARDGGATNEKLFF | . | many | TRBJ1-4 | TRBV20-1
TGTGCCAGCTCCTCGGGACTAGCGGGCACAGAGACCCAGTACTTC | CASSSGLAGTETQYF | TRBD2 | few | TRBJ2-5 | TRBV18
TGTGCCAGCTCACCGGATACAGGGGGAGAGCAGTTCTTC | CASSPDTGGEQFF | TRBD1 | . | TRBJ2-1 | TRBV18
TGTGCCAGCAGTTACCCGGACGTAGCTGGGGCCAACGTCCTGACTTTC | CASSYPDVAGANVLTF | . | many | TRBJ2-6 | TRBV12-3/TRBV12-4
TGTGCCAGCAGTTACGTCCGGACAGGGGGAAGCGGGCCCCAGCATTTT | CASSYVRTGGSGPQHF | TRBD1 | many | TRBJ1-5 | TRBV6-2/TRBV6-3
TGCGCCAGCAGCCAAGATGGGCGGGGGTCTTTGCAAGAGACCCAGTACTTC | CASSQDGRGSLQETQYF | TRBD2 | . | TRBJ2-5 | TRBV4-1
TGTGCCAGCAGCCAAGACGCGGCTAGCGGACTCACAGATACGCAGTATTTT | CASSQDAASGLTDTQYF | TRBD2 | . | TRBJ2-3 | TRBV4-2
TGTGCCAGCAGTTCGGGACAGGAGAAAAATCAGCCCCAGCATTTT | CASSSGQEKNQPQHF | TRBD1 | many | TRBJ1-5 | TRBV28
TGTGCCAGCAGTTACTCGAACAGGGCCCAACAGCCCCAGCATTTT | CASSYSNRAQQPQHF | . | many | TRBJ1-5 | TRBV6-2/TRBV6-3
TGTGCCAGCAGCTTAGCTGTTCGGGACAGCCTTAACTATGGCTACACCTTC | CASSLAVRDSLNYGYTF | TRBD1 | many | TRBJ1-2 | TRBV7-9
TGTGCCAGCAGCTTAGGGGACAGCGAGCAGTACTTC | CASSLGDSEQYF | TRBD1 | few | TRBJ2-7 | TRBV7-8
TGTGCCAGCAGTTCCCTTACAGGGGGCGCGGCTGAAGCTTTCTTT | CASSSLTGGAAEAFF | TRBD1 | . | TRBJ1-1 | TRBV28
TGTGCCAGCAGCTTAGAACGGACCTATGGCTACACCTTC | CASSLERTYGYTF | . | . | TRBJ1-2 | TRBV7-9
TGTGCCAGCAGCAGGACAGGGTGGGCCTCTGGGGCCAACGTCCTGACTTTC | CASSRTGWASGANVLTF | TRBD1 | many | TRBJ2-6 | TRBV5-4
TGTGCCAGCAGTTACGCGGGACAGGGCTACGAGCAGTACTTC | CASSYAGQGYEQYF | TRBD1 | . | TRBJ2-7 | TRBV6-5
TGTGCCAGCAAGCTCCTGGAGACCCAGTACTTC | CASKLLETQYF | . | many | TRBJ2-5 | TRBV12-3/TRBV12-4
TGTGCCAGCAGCCCAACGTACACGGCAGAAAAACTGTTTTTT | CASSPTYTAEKLFF | . | many | TRBJ1-4 | TRBV7-2